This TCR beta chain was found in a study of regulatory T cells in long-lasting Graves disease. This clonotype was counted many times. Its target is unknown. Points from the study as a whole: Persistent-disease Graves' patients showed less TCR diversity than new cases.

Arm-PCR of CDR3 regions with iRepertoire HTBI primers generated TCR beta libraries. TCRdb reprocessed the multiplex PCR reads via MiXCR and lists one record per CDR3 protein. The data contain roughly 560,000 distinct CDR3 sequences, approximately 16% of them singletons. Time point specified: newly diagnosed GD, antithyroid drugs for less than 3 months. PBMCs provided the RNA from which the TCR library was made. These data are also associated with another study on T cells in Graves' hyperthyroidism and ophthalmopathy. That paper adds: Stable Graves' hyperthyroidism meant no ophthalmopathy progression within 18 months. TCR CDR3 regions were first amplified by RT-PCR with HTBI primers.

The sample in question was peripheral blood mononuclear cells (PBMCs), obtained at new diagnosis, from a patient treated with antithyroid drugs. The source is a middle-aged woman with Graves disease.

The CDR3 nucleotides are TGTGCCAGCAGCCCAGAGCCAGACAGACTCTACAATGAGCAGTTCTTC. Translating gives CASSPEPDRLYNEQFF. The chain carries TRBV7-6 and TRBJ2-1, with a possible D match to TRBD1 (5 bases). Between the trimmed V and J ends, which lost 5 bases and 3 bases, there was a span of 17 bases. Germline values: CDR1 SGHVS, CDR2 FNYEAQ. This CDR3 region has 16 residues.